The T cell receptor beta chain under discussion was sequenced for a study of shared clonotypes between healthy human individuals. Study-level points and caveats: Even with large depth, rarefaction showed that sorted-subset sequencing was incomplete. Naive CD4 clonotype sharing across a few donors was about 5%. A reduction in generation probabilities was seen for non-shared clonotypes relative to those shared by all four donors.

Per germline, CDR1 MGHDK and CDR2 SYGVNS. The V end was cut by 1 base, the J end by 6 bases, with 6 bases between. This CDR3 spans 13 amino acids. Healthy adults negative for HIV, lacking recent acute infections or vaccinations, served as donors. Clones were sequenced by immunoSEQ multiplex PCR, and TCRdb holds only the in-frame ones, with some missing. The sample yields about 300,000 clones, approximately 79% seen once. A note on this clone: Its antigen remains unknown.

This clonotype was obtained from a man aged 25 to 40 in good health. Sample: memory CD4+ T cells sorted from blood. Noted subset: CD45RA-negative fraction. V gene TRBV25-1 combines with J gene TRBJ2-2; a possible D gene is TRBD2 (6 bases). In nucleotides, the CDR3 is TGTGCCAGCAGTGAATCTAGCGCCGGGGAGCTGTTTTTT. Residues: CASSESSAGELFF.